Below, 19 T cell receptor beta chains from the same sample are listed, as sequenced in a study of blood T cell repertoires in COVID-19. Sequencing used immunoSEQ multiplex PCR; TCRdb keeps in-frame clones, though not all of them. The sample carries over 80,000 clones, around nine tenths recorded once. Sequences were obtained from peripheral blood. These receptors originate from a man aged 45-65 years with acute or convalescent COVID-19.

This chain connects TRBV11-3 to TRBJ2-3; TRBD2 aligns across 7 bases. The CDR3 length is 14 residues. The ends lost 5 bases at V and 0 bases at J; junction bases unmatched: 2. Germline CDR1 reads SGHNT; CDR2 reads YENEEA. The CDR3 is CASSPGGSTDTQYF. The CDR3 coding sequence is TGTGCCAGCAGCCCGGGAGGCAGCACAGATACGCAGTATTTT. The whole variable domain, remainder taken from reference TRBV11-3 and TRBJ2-3, is EAGVVQSPRYKIIEKKQPVAFWCNPISGHNTLYWYLQNLGQGPELLIRYENEEAVDDSQLPKDRFSAERLKGVDSTLKIQPAELGDSAVYLCASSPGGSTDTQYFGPGTRLTVL.

A few counts support this clone. CDR3 amino acids: CASSSGGYGYTF. DNA of the CDR3: TGTGCCAGCAGCTCCGGCGGCTATGGCTACACCTTC. The chain carries TRBV7-2 and TRBJ1-2; no clear D. Deletions cut 4 bases from V and 4 bases from J, with 7 bases between. This CDR3 is built from 12 residues. CDR1 is SGHTA and CDR2 is FQGNSA in the germline V gene. The whole variable domain, remainder taken from reference TRBV7-2 and TRBJ1-2, is GAGVSQSPSNKVTEKGKDVELRCDPISGHTALYWYRQSLGQGLEFLIYFQGNSAPDKSGLPSDRFSAERTGGSVSTLTIQRTQQEDSAVYLCASSSGGYGYTFGSGTRLTVV.

The sample holds a few counts of this clone. The chain carries TRBV6-4 and TRBJ1-5; no clear D. Trimming cost V 2 bases and J 0 bases, with 14 bases left between them. This CDR3 has 17 amino acids. The germline V gene has CDR1 MRHNA and CDR2 SNTAGT. CDR3 nucleotide sequence: TGTGCCAGCAGTGACCCATCTCGGGTAGATAGCAATCAGCCCCAGCATTTT. Amino acids: CASSDPSRVDSNQPQHF.

This clone was observed a few times. This chain joins TRBV6-1 and TRBJ1-2; D remains ambiguous. This CDR3 is 14 amino acids long. V was cut by 3 bases and J by 7 bases, with 15 bases left in between. Per germline, CDR1 MNHNS and CDR2 SASEGT. The CDR3: CASSDGGRGRGYTF. Written as DNA, the CDR3 is TGTGCCAGCAGTGACGGAGGACGGGGTCGTGGCTACACCTTC.

The V gene is TRBV4-2, the J gene TRBJ2-1; 13 positions agree with TRBD2. The V gene end was trimmed by 0 bases and the J gene end by 8 bases; junction bases not matched to a gene: 4. CDR1 is LGHNA, CDR2 YNFKEQ, per germline. CDR3 size: 16 residues. CDR3 protein: CASSQDGLAGVDEQFF. In nucleotides, the CDR3 is TGTGCCAGCAGCCAAGATGGACTAGCGGGGGTAGATGAGCAGTTCTTC.

This chain joins TRBV24-1 and TRBJ2-7; TRBD1 matches at 7 bases. The V gene end was trimmed by 9 bases and the J gene end by 5 bases; junction bases not matched to a gene: 9. The CDR3 is 13 residues long. Germline assignment: CDR1 KGHDR and CDR2 SFDVKD. Here the CDR3 DNA reads TGTGCCACCGAGATGACAGGGTTTAACGAGCAGTACTTC. Its protein is CATEMTGFNEQYF.

The CDR3 DNA reads TGTGCCAGCAGCTTTGGCAGGGAGGGCGAAAAACTGTTTTTT. Translated, it gives CASSFGREGEKLFF. The rearrangement links TRBV7-9 to TRBJ1-4, with D possibly TRBD1 on 5 matching bases. The CDR3 has 14 amino acids. Germline V gene data show CDR1 as SEHNR and CDR2 as FQNEAQ (reference sequence). V was pared by 3 bases and J by 8 bases, with 13 bases between.

V usage is TRBV7-8 and J usage is TRBJ2-5; no reliable D call. The germline V gene encodes CDR1 SGHVS and CDR2 FQNEAQ. The ends were cut back, 5 bases at V and 3 bases at J, with 10 bases in the middle. This CDR3 spans 13 amino acids. CDR3 coding DNA: TGTGCCAGCAGCCCCCCCCGGGAAGAGACCCAGTACTTC. Its translation is CASSPPREETQYF.

The chain uses TRBV3-1 (or the pseudogene TRBV3-2) and TRBJ2-1; TRBD2 aligns across 13 bases. Per the germline V gene, CDR1 is LGHDT and CDR2 is YNNKEL (reference sequence). This CDR3 has 19 residues. The J segment lost 6 bases and the V segment lost 1 base, leaving 12 bases of the junction unmatched. CDR3 sequence: CASSQVGSTSGRRGNEQFF. CDR3 DNA: TGTGCCAGCAGCCAAGTCGGTTCGACTAGCGGGAGGCGGGGCAATGAGCAGTTCTTC.

The chain couples TRBV6-5 to TRBJ1-1; TRBD1 matches at 8 bases. Germline loops: CDR1 MNHEY, CDR2 SVGAGI. V was pared by 6 bases and J by 5 bases, with 5 bases of the junction left unmatched. This CDR3 region has 13 residues. In DNA, the CDR3 is TGTGCCAGCAGAGGACAGGGCCTGACTGAAGCTTTCTTT. Its protein product is CASRGQGLTEAFF.

CDR3 nucleotide sequence: TGTGCCAGCAGCACCCAGGACAGGGGGGGGTCACCCCTCCACTTT. It yields the protein CASSTQDRGGSPLHF. The genes are TRBV25-1 and TRBJ1-6; 10 nucleotides align to TRBD1. The CDR3 has 15 amino acids. The V and J ends lost 6 bases and 10 bases, in that order; junction bases with no gene match: 9. Germline-derived CDR1 and CDR2 are MGHDK and SYGVNS.

The rearrangement joins TRBV7-6 to TRBJ2-1; 10 bases match TRBD1. This CDR3 has 14 residues. Losses at the gene ends were 3 bases for V and 9 bases for J; bases not matched to a gene: 5. Germline values: CDR1 SGHVS, CDR2 FNYEAQ. CDR3 region: CASSLGDRGLEQFF. The CDR3 DNA reads TGTGCCAGCAGCTTGGGGGACAGGGGCCTTGAGCAGTTCTTC.

This clone was counted a few times. The rearrangement links TRBV25-1 to TRBJ1-1; D is undetermined. CDR3 length: 11 amino acids. Germline CDR1 MGHDK, CDR2 SYGVNS. V was trimmed by 5 bases and J by 6 bases, leaving 7 bases between them. The CDR3 spells CASSRTAEAFF. In DNA, the CDR3 is TGTGCCAGCAGTCGAACAGCTGAAGCTTTCTTT.

The chain joins TRBV5-5 to TRBJ2-3; the match to TRBD2 covers 9 bases. Per germline, CDR1 SGHKS and CDR2 YYEKEE (reference sequence). CDR3 length: 15 residues. V shed 0 bases, J shed 1 base, and the junction held 0 bases outside the gene matches. CDR3 amino acids: CASSLVAGGTDTQYF. CDR3 nucleotides: TGTGCCAGCAGCTTGGTAGCGGGAGGCACAGATACGCAGTATTTT. Together with reference TRBV5-5 and TRBJ2-3, the CDR3 gives the full variable domain: DAGVTQSPTHLIKTRGQQVTLRCSPISGHKSVSWYQQVLGQGPQFIFQYYEKEERGRGNFPDRFSARQFPNYSSELNVNALLLGDSALYLCASSLVAGGTDTQYFGPGTRLTVL.

V usage is TRBV29-1 and J usage is TRBJ2-3; TRBD2 is a possible D gene (6 bases). The V end lost 3 bases, the J end lost 2 bases, and 9 bases lay between the germline ends. The CDR3 is 13 residues long. The V gene's germline CDR1 is SQVTM and CDR2 ANQGSEA. The CDR3 sequence: CSVDGGHTDTQYF. The CDR3 DNA is TGCAGCGTTGACGGGGGTCACACAGATACGCAGTATTTT.

This sequence joins TRBV19 and TRBJ2-7; 8 positions match TRBD1. This CDR3 has 14 residues. The germline V gene encodes CDR1 LNHDA and CDR2 SQIVND (reference sequence). V gave up 6 bases and J gave up 4 bases; unmatched junction bases: 8. CDR3 DNA sequence: TGTGCCAGTAGACGGACAGGGAGTAAATACGAGCAGTACTTC. It is translated as CASRRTGSKYEQYF.

The chain recombines TRBV28 with TRBJ2-2, with a possible D match to TRBD1 (5 bases). V lost 5 bases, J lost 3 bases, and 22 bases lay in between. CDR1 is MDHEN and CDR2 is SYDVKM in the germline V gene. The CDR3 length is 18 residues. As DNA, the CDR3 is TGTGCCAGCAGTGTACCCACCCAGGGCATGGGTGACACCGGGGAGCTGTTTTTT. It codes for CASSVPTQGMGDTGELFF.

The chain links TRBV25-1 to TRBJ1-1; 12 nucleotides agree with TRBD1. The CDR3 is made up of 16 amino acids. V was clipped by 1 base and J by 6 bases; unmatched bases: 6. Germline values: CDR1 MGHDK, CDR2 SYGVNS. The CDR3 here is CASSEWGQGASAEAFF. The DNA for the CDR3 is TGTGCCAGCAGTGAATGGGGACAGGGGGCTTCAGCTGAAGCTTTCTTT.

The chain recombines TRBV11-3 with TRBJ2-5, with TRBD2 matching 7 bases. CDR1 SGHNT and CDR2 YENEEA come from the germline V gene. CDR3 length: 15 amino acids. V dropped 6 bases and J dropped 4; count of bases not matched to a gene: 11. In nucleotides, the CDR3 is TGTGCCAGCAGGTGGGGAGGGCCGGGGGGAGAGACCCAGTACTTC. Its protein is CASRWGGPGGETQYF.